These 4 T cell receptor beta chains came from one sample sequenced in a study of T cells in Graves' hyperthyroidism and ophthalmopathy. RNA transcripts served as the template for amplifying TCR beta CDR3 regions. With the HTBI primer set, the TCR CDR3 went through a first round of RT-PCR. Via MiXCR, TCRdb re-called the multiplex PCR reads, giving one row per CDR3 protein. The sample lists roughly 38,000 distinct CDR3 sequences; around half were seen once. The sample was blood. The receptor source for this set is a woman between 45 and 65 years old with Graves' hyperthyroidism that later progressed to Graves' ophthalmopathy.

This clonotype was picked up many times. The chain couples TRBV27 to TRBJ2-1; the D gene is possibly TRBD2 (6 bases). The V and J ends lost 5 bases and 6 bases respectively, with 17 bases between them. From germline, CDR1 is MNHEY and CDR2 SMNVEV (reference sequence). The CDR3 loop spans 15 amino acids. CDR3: CASSQTQGLPNEQFF. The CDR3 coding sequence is TGTGCCAGCAGTCAGACGCAGGGACTGCCCAATGAGCAGTTCTTC.

Here the CDR3 reads CASAKAGGKNEQFF. The CDR3 DNA sequence: TGCGCCAGCGCGAAGGCAGGGGGGAAAAATGAGCAGTTCTTC. The rearrangement joins TRBV10-1 to TRBJ2-1; maybe TRBD1 (7 bases). This CDR3 spans 14 amino acids. Germline V gene data show CDR1 as WNHNN and CDR2 as SYGVQD (reference sequence). Trimming pared 8 bases from V and 7 bases from J, leaving 18 bases between.

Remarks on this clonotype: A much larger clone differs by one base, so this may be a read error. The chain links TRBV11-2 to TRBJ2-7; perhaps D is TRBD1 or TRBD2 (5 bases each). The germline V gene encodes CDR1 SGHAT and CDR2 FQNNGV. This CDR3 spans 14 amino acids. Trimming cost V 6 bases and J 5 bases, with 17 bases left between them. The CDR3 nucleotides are TGTGCCAGCAGTGTACTGGGGACGCATGACGAGCAGTACTTC. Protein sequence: CASSVLGTHDEQYF.

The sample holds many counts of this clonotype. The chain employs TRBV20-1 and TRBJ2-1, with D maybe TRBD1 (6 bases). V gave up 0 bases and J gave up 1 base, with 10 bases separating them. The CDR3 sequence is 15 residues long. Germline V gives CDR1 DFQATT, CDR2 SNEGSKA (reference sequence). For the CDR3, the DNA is TGCAGTGCTAGAGATTTTCAGGGGTCCTACAATGAGCAGTTCTTC. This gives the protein CSARDFQGSYNEQFF.